This entry is about one T cell receptor (beta chain). Its cognate antigen is unknown. RNA transcripts were the template for amplifying TCR beta CDR3 regions. Carried out on the TCR CDR3, a first-round RT-PCR used the HTBI primer set. TCRdb independently ran MiXCR on the multiplex PCR reads; one entry per CDR3 protein. In the table there are over 650,000 distinct CDR3 sequences, roughly 15% of which are singletons. Stable Graves' hyperthyroidism meant no ophthalmopathy progression within 18 months. Diagnoses were established using clinical symptoms, serum thyroxine and TRAb, thyroid ultrasound and orbital computed tomography. The data derive from a study of T cells in Graves' hyperthyroidism and ophthalmopathy. Regarding the study as a whole: Ophthalmopathy, as predicted by the model, came a median 6.5 months after the prediction. The authors' 13 V-J model separated ophthalmopathy from stable hyperthyroidism.

The CDR3 has 14 amino acids. Germline CDR1 and CDR2: MNHEY and SVGEGT. Trimming took off 2 bases at V and 3 bases at J, with 11 bases between the two ends. V usage is TRBV6-2 or TRBV6-3 and J usage is TRBJ2-7; D is possibly TRBD2 (5 bases). The specimen sequenced was blood. The receptor comes from a man younger than 35 with Graves' hyperthyroidism. CDR3 sequence: CASSYGSEGYEQYF. In DNA form, the CDR3 reads TGTGCCAGCAGTTACGGGTCAGAGGGCTACGAGCAGTACTTC.